These 30 T cell receptor beta chains were all obtained from the same sample, sequenced in a study of blood T cell repertoires in COVID-19. Here immunoSEQ multiplex PCR was the method, and the copy in TCRdb shows in-frame clones only, minus some. The sample lists roughly 250,000 clones; around 89% were seen once. The sequencing sample was made of peripheral blood. The receptors shown here come from a young man with acute or convalescent COVID-19.

V gene TRBV18 combines with J gene TRBJ2-7, with D unresolved. CDR1 and CDR2 (germline): KGHSH, LQKENI. With 3 bases removed from V and 2 bases from J, the gap between germline ends came to 11 bases. The CDR3 loop spans 14 amino acids. The CDR3 region has the DNA TGTGCCAGCTCACCTGTAACGGAGCCCTACGAGCAGTACTTC. As protein: CASSPVTEPYEQYF.

This chain uses TRBV5-1 with TRBJ2-5, with 13 bases matching TRBD2. In germline, CDR1 is SGHRS, CDR2 YFSETQ. The CDR3 length is 16 residues. V shed 4 bases, J shed 1 base, and the junction held 4 bases outside the gene matches. Written as DNA, the CDR3 is TGCGCCAGCAGCGGGGGGACTAGCGGGGTCCAAGAGACCCAGTACTTC. It encodes CASSGGTSGVQETQYF.

The chain uses TRBV9 and TRBJ2-3; 8 bases align to TRBD2. This CDR3 contains 16 residues. Germline loops: CDR1 SGDLS, CDR2 YYNGEE. The trim removed 3 bases at V and 2 bases at J, leaving 8 bases unmatched. The CDR3 sequence is CASSGSGGAATDTQYF. In DNA form, the CDR3 reads TGTGCCAGCAGCGGATCCGGGGGGGCCGCCACAGATACGCAGTATTTT.

V usage is TRBV3-1 (or the pseudogene TRBV3-2) and J usage is TRBJ2-7; perhaps TRBD2 as D (6 bases). Trimming pared 4 bases from V and 2 bases from J, leaving 12 bases between. The germline CDR1 and CDR2 sequences are LGHDT and YNNKEL (reference sequence). This CDR3 has 14 residues. The CDR3 region is CASSPYSGTYEQYF. The CDR3 DNA reads as TGTGCCAGCAGCCCATATAGCGGTACCTACGAGCAGTACTTC.

J is TRBJ2-2 and V is TRBV2; 8 bases match TRBD2. CDR1 and CDR2 (germline): SNHLY, FYNNEI. The V and J ends lost 4 bases and 6 bases, in that order; junction bases with no gene match: 10. CDR3 length: 16 residues. CDR3 sequence (DNA): TGTGCCAGCAGTGGAGAGGATCGGACTAGCCCCGGGGAGCTGTTTTTT. This codes for CASSGEDRTSPGELFF.

The sample holds one count of this clone. The rearrangement uses TRBV5-1 and TRBJ1-4; a weak D match, TRBD1 (6 bases). CDR3 length: 16 residues. Looked up from germline, CDR1 is SGHRS and CDR2 is YFSETQ. V dropped 4 bases and J dropped 1 base, with 14 bases sitting between them. CDR3 nucleotides: TGCGCCAGCAGCAGGGGTTACAGGGAAACTAATGAAAAACTGTTTTTT. It encodes CASSRGYRETNEKLFF.

The chain employs TRBV9 and TRBJ2-1; 7 bases match TRBD1. CDR3 length: 15 residues. From germline, CDR1 is SGDLS and CDR2 YYNGEE. The V gene end was trimmed by 4 bases and the J gene end by 3 bases; junction bases not matched to a gene: 7. The CDR3 loop is CASSSRDSLYNEQFF. Here the CDR3 DNA reads TGTGCCAGCAGCTCCCGGGACAGCCTCTACAATGAGCAGTTCTTC. Full variable domain (outside the CDR3, taken from reference TRBV9 and TRBJ2-1): DSGVTQTPKHLITATGQRVTLRCSPRSGDLSVYWYQQSLDQGLQFLIQYYNGEERAKGNILERFSAQQFPDLHSELNLSSLELGDSALYFCASSSRDSLYNEQFFGPGTRLTVL.

The chain combines TRBV5-1 with TRBJ1-2, with 11 bases aligning to TRBD1. J lost 8 bases, V lost 6 bases, and 12 bases had no gene match. The germline V gene encodes CDR1 SGHRS and CDR2 YFSETQ. CDR3 length: 15 amino acids. The CDR3 spells CASTFRTGGKEGYTF. The CDR3 coding sequence is TGCGCCAGCACGTTTAGGACAGGGGGCAAAGAGGGCTACACCTTC.

The V and J genes are TRBV5-1 and TRBJ2-4; possibly TRBD1 for D (6 bases). Germline V gives CDR1 SGHRS, CDR2 YFSETQ. CDR3 length: 17 amino acids. V gave up 0 bases and J gave up 3 bases, with 16 bases separating them. CDR3 nucleotides: TGCGCCAGCAGCTTGGCAGCAGGGGCCCGTAGCAAAAACATTCAGTACTTC. Its protein is CASSLAAGARSKNIQYF.

This clone appeared a single time. V and J are TRBV28 and TRBJ1-2; D unclear. The CDR3 sequence is 14 residues long. The V and J ends lost 6 bases and 3 bases respectively, with 14 bases between them. Germline CDR1 MDHEN, CDR2 SYDVKM. The CDR3 DNA reads as TGTGCCAGCAGAACAGAAAGCTACCACTATGGCTACACCTTC. It codes for CASRTESYHYGYTF.

The chain employs TRBV6-5 and TRBJ1-4; D uncertain. In germline, CDR1 is MNHEY, CDR2 SVGAGI. The CDR3 is 13 amino acids. V dropped 0 bases and J dropped 11 bases, with 10 bases sitting between them. CDR3 in DNA: TGTGCCAGCAGTTACTCGACTTCTGGGAAACTGTTTTTT. Residues: CASSYSTSGKLFF.

This chain links TRBV12-5 with TRBJ2-3; D is possibly TRBD2 (5 bases). Per the germline V gene, CDR1 is LGHNT and CDR2 is FRNRAP. The CDR3 spans 15 residues. Deletions cut 1 base from V and 2 bases from J, with 10 bases between. The CDR3 spells CASGLEAGLTDTQYF. DNA for the CDR3: TGTGCTAGTGGTTTGGAGGCGGGTCTCACAGATACGCAGTATTTT.

The chain employs TRBV9 and TRBJ2-3; TRBD1 matches at 7 bases. CDR1 and CDR2 (germline): SGDLS, YYNGEE. CDR3 length equals 15 residues. V dropped 4 bases and J dropped 5; count of bases not matched to a gene: 10. The CDR3: CASSPPGRTGDTQYF. The CDR3 DNA reads TGTGCCAGCAGCCCCCCGGGCAGGACAGGAGATACGCAGTATTTT.

This clone is a singleton in its sample. V is TRBV5-5 and J is TRBJ2-2; TRBD1 matches 9 bases. The CDR3 has 20 amino acids. V lost 5 bases, J lost 0 bases, and 17 bases stayed unmatched. Germline V gene data show CDR1 as SGHKS and CDR2 as YYEKEE (reference sequence). Here the CDR3 reads CASSSIVGTGRQSNTGELFF. The CDR3 DNA is TGTGCCAGCAGTTCGATCGTGGGGACAGGGCGGCAGTCGAACACCGGGGAGCTGTTTTTT.

The CDR3 sequence is CASSQDQGLKSYTF. The CDR3 nucleotides read TGCGCCAGCAGCCAAGATCAGGGGCTAAAAAGCTACACCTTC. The V and J genes are TRBV4-1 and TRBJ1-2, with D tentatively TRBD1 (6 bases). Germline CDR1 is MGHRA and CDR2 is YSYEKL. The germline V and J ends were trimmed by 0 bases and 9 bases, with 14 bases remaining between them. The CDR3 length is 14 residues.

This clone appeared once. The CDR3 DNA is TGTGCCAGCAGCCCGGGGGGGCGGGACACCGGGGAGCTGTTTTTT. As protein: CASSPGGRDTGELFF. V and J are TRBV11-3 and TRBJ2-2; 8 bases are a match to TRBD2. This CDR3 region has 15 residues. Germline loops: CDR1 SGHNT, CDR2 YENEEA. Trimming removed 5 bases from V and 3 bases from J; junction bases left unmatched: 5.

The table lists this clone with a count of one. The chain recombines TRBV10-1 with TRBJ2-7; D ambiguous. The germline V gene has CDR1 WNHNN and CDR2 SYGVQD (reference sequence). Deletions cut 2 bases from V and 3 bases from J, with 11 bases between. This CDR3 is built from 14 residues. CDR3 region: CASSENLADYEQYF. The CDR3 coding sequence is TGCGCCAGCAGTGAGAATTTGGCGGACTACGAGCAGTACTTC.

V is TRBV7-8 and J is TRBJ1-2, with a possible D match to TRBD1 (6 bases). CDR3 length: 15 residues. In germline, CDR1 is SGHVS, CDR2 FQNEAQ. V dropped 5 bases and J dropped 1 base, with 14 bases sitting between them. The CDR3 region is CASSGQTGDNYGYTF. As DNA, the CDR3 is TGTGCCAGCAGCGGACAGACAGGAGATAACTATGGCTACACCTTC.

The chain employs TRBV6-5 and TRBJ1-4; 7 bases fit TRBD1. The V segment lost 0 bases and the J segment 8 bases; nucleotides outside the gene matches: 6. Looked up from germline, CDR1 is MNHEY and CDR2 is SVGAGI. CDR3 size: 15 residues. CDR3 loop: CASSYSRQGMEKLFF. The CDR3 nucleotides read TGTGCCAGCAGTTACTCGAGACAGGGAATGGAAAAACTGTTTTTT.

The chain combines TRBV29-1 with TRBJ1-4; D perhaps matches TRBD1 (6 bases). The V gene lost 6 bases and the J gene lost 5 bases, with 13 bases spanning the gap. The CDR3 has 13 amino acids. Germline loops: CDR1 SQVTM, CDR2 ANQGSEA. CDR3 amino acids: CSVGARVNEKLFF. In DNA, the CDR3 is TGCAGCGTGGGGGCCAGGGTCAATGAAAAACTGTTTTTT.

The V call is TRBV5-4, the J call TRBJ1-1; D remains unclear. Trimming took 1 base from V and 1 from J, leaving 5 bases between them. There are 13 residues in the CDR3. Germline V lookup: CDR1 SGHNT, CDR2 YYREEE (reference sequence). CDR3 sequence (DNA): TGTGCCAGCAGCTTGCAGCGGAACACTGAAGCTTTCTTT. Translation gives CASSLQRNTEAFF.

CDR3 nucleotide sequence: TGTGCCAGCAGACTTTACAGGAATGGCTACACCTTC. Amino acids: CASRLYRNGYTF. The chain has TRBV7-3 and TRBJ1-2, with D possibly being TRBD1 (5 bases). CDR1 and CDR2 from the germline V gene are SGHTA and FQGTGA. The V and J ends lost 6 bases and 6 bases respectively, with 11 bases between them. This CDR3 is built from 12 residues.

This sequence joins TRBV11-2 and TRBJ2-7, with unresolved D. V was pared by 4 bases and J by 3 bases, with 7 bases between. The CDR3 is made up of 12 amino acids. Germline lookup yields CDR1 SGHAT and CDR2 FQNNGV. The CDR3 sequence is CASSSRNYEQYF. CDR3 nucleotide sequence: TGTGCCAGCAGCTCCAGGAACTACGAGCAGTACTTC.

This clone was found once. This chain joins TRBV30 and TRBJ2-5; TRBD2 matches at 10 bases. CDR3 length: 12 residues. Trimming took 2 bases from V and 13 from J; bases not matched to a gene: 7. Germline V lookup: CDR1 GTSNPN, CDR2 SVGIG (reference sequence). CDR3: CAWSSSGGPWYF. The CDR3 DNA reads TGTGCCTGGAGTTCTAGCGGGGGCCCATGGTACTTC. The whole variable domain, remainder taken from reference TRBV30 and TRBJ2-5, is SQTIHQWPATLVQPVGSPLSLECTVEGTSNPNLYWYRQAAGRGLQLLFYSVGIGQISSEVPQNLSASRPQDRQFILSSKKLLLSDSGFYLCAWSSSGGPWYFGPGTRLLVL.

This rearrangement joins TRBV28 to TRBJ2-1, with 12 bases identical to TRBD2. CDR1 and CDR2 (germline): MDHEN, SYDVKM. This CDR3 comprises 15 residues. Trimming removed 7 bases from V and 6 bases from J; junction bases left unmatched: 7. The CDR3 loop is CASNPGLAGFNEQFF. The CDR3 DNA reads TGTGCCAGCAATCCGGGACTAGCGGGCTTCAATGAGCAGTTCTTC.

The chain is built from TRBV11-2 and TRBJ2-7; tentatively, D is TRBD2 (6 bases). Germline V gene data show CDR1 as SGHAT and CDR2 as FQNNGV. V dropped 0 bases and J dropped 2 bases, with 8 bases sitting between them. CDR3 length equals 14 residues. The chain's CDR3 is CASSLEGLTYEQYF. CDR3 coding DNA: TGTGCCAGCAGCTTAGAGGGACTTACCTACGAGCAGTACTTC.

A note on this clone: A much more abundant neighbour one base away suggests this may be a read error. This chain links TRBV3-1 (or the pseudogene TRBV3-2) with TRBJ1-5, with 7 bases lining up with TRBD1. Per the germline V gene, CDR1 is LGHDT and CDR2 is YNNKEL (reference sequence). The ends lost 6 bases at V and 7 bases at J; junction bases unmatched: 3. The CDR3 sequence is 12 residues long. The CDR3 nucleotides are TGTGCCAGCAGTCCAGGGGGGCAGCCCCAGCATTTT. It codes for CASSPGGQPQHF.

This sequence joins TRBV9 and TRBJ1-2, with D hard to call. Trimming cost V 0 bases and J 4 bases, with 16 bases left between them. CDR1 is SGDLS and CDR2 is YYNGEE in the germline V gene. This CDR3 is 16 amino acids long. The CDR3 loop is CASSVVSGKKPYGYTF. CDR3 DNA: TGTGCCAGCAGCGTAGTGAGCGGTAAGAAGCCCTATGGCTACACCTTC. Using reference TRBV9 and TRBJ1-2 for the parts outside the CDR3, the full variable domain is DSGVTQTPKHLITATGQRVTLRCSPRSGDLSVYWYQQSLDQGLQFLIQYYNGEERAKGNILERFSAQQFPDLHSELNLSSLELGDSALYFCASSVVSGKKPYGYTFGSGTRLTVV.

The rearrangement links TRBV7-8 to TRBJ1-1; possible D gene TRBD1, 6 bases. With 10 bases removed from V and 9 bases from J, the gap between germline ends came to 24 bases. Germline V CDR1 and CDR2: SGHVS, FQNEAQ. CDR3 size: 14 residues. Written as DNA, the CDR3 is TGTGCCACAGGGGTTGGGCGGGCAAATGGAAAAGCTTTCTTT. Translation gives CATGVGRANGKAFF.

The chain employs TRBV7-8 and TRBJ2-1; D not resolved. V gave up 3 bases and J gave up 8 bases, with 20 bases separating them. This CDR3 has 16 amino acids. The germline CDR1 and CDR2 sequences are SGHVS and FQNEAQ. The CDR3 DNA is TGTGCCAGCAGCTTCACAAGAACAGTTGTCTTCGATGAGCAGTTCTTC. Encoded protein: CASSFTRTVVFDEQFF.